A single TCR beta chain is shown here with its context. The antigen remains undetermined. Healthy donors of bone marrow made up the group. PCR used 60 Vbeta primers and 13 Jbeta primers. Using immunoSEQ multiplex PCR, the repertoire was profiled, and TCRdb retains in-frame clones only, with some absent. This table holds about 180,000 clones, more than 65% found once. Per germline, CDR1 LGHNA and CDR2 YSLEER. The CDR3 covers 16 residues. The J segment lost 6 bases and the V segment lost 0 bases, leaving 8 bases of the junction unmatched. This sample stems from a study of cytomegalovirus exposure and HLA in healthy donors. The study, taken as a whole, reports: The authors confirmed in vitro that three CMV-associated chains were specific for CMV antigens. The Asian-associated ancestry cluster reportedly had fewer N-insertions than the approximately 690-donor mean in a later analysis. Later analysis placed DRB1 highest and HLA-C lowest in TCR association rates, which differed by HLA locus.

The source of this sequence is a woman between 25 and 40 years old in good health and CMV-seropositive. The J gene is TRBJ2-3, the V gene TRBV4-3, with TRBD2 matching 8 bases. The sequencing sample was made of PBMCs. CDR3 protein: CASSQELRGGPDTQYF. In nucleotides, the CDR3 is TGCGCCAGCAGCCAAGAATTACGGGGGGGCCCGGATACGCAGTATTTT.